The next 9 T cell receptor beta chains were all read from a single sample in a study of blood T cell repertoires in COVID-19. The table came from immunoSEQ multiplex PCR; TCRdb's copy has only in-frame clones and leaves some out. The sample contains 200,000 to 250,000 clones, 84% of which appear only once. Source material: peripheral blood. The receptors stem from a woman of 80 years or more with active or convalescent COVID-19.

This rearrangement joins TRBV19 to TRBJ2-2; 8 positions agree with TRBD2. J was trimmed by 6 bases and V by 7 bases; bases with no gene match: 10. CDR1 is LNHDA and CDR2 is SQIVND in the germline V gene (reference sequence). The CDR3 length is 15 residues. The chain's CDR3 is CASTRGSGVPGELFF. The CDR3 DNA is TGTGCCAGTACCCGGGGTAGCGGGGTACCCGGGGAGCTGTTTTTT.

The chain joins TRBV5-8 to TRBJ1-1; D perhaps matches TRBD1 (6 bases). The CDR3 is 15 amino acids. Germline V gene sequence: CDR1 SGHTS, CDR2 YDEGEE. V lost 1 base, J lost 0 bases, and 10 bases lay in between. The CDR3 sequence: CASSLRRGLNTEAFF. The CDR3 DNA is TGTGCCAGCAGCTTGCGCAGGGGCTTGAACACTGAAGCTTTCTTT.

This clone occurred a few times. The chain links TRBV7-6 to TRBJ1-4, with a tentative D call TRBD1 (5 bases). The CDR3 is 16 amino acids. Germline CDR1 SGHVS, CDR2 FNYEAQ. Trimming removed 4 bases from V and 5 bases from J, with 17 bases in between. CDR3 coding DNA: TGTGCCAGCAGCTCCCCTGTAGCGGGGGGGAATGAAAAACTGTTTTTT. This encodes CASSSPVAGGNEKLFF.

The DNA for the CDR3 is TGTGCCAGCAGCTTAGAGGCCCGGGGTGAAGCTTTCTTT. Translated: CASSLEARGEAFF. This sequence joins TRBV7-2 and TRBJ1-1; the D is unclear. V was trimmed by 1 base and J by 7 bases, leaving 10 bases between them. CDR1 SGHTA and CDR2 FQGNSA come from the germline V gene. This CDR3 contains 13 residues.

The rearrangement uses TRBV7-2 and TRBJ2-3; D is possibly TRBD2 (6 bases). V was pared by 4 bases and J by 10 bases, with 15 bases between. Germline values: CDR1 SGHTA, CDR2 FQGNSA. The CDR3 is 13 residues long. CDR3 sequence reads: CASSSILTGAQYF. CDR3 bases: TGTGCCAGCAGCTCCATACTGACGGGGGCGCAGTATTTT.

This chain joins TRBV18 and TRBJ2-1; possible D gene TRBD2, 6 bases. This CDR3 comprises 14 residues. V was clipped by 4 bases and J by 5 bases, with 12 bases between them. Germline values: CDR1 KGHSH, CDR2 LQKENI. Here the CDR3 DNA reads TGTGCCAGCTCACGAGCGGGTCTCGACAATGAGCAGTTCTTC. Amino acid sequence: CASSRAGLDNEQFF.

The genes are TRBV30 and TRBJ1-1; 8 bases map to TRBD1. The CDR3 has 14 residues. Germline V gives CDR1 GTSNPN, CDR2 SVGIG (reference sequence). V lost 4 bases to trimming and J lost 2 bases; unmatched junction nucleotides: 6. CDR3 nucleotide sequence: TGTGCCTGGACTGCTGACAGGGGTAACACTGAAGCTTTCTTT. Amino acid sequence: CAWTADRGNTEAFF.

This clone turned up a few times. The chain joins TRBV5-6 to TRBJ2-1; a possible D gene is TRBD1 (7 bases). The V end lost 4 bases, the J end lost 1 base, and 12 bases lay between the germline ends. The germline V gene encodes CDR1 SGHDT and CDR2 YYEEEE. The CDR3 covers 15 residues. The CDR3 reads CASSTSGGSYNEQFF. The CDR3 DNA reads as TGTGCCAGCAGCACCTCAGGGGGGTCCTACAATGAGCAGTTCTTC.

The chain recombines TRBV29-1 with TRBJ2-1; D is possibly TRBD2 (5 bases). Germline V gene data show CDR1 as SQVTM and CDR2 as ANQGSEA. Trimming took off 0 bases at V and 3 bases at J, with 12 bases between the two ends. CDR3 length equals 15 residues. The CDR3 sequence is CSVEDSRGNYNEQFF. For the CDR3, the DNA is TGCAGCGTTGAAGATAGCCGGGGTAACTACAATGAGCAGTTCTTC.